A selection of T cell receptor beta chains follows, all from one sample in a study of regulatory T cells in long-lasting Graves disease. TCRdb passed the multiplex PCR reads through MiXCR, listing each CDR3 protein once. The sample yields roughly 450,000 distinct CDR3 sequences, 22% seen once. The sequencing here drew on peripheral blood mononuclear cells (PBMCs), taken when the disease was refractory, from a patient treated with antithyroid drugs. Source of these receptors: a female donor with Graves disease. Both conserved end residues are part of each CDR3. Fields, in order: clone size, V gene, J gene, D gene, CDR3 protein, CDR3 DNA. A D gene is named only where the DNA matches it firmly. Some rows have no size entry. The others give once, few or many, or a class for an expanded clone.

NA	TRBV20-1	TRBJ1-4	NA	CSARIYTATNEKLFF	TGCAGTGCTAGAATCTATACCGCAACTAATGAAAAACTGTTTTTT
NA	TRBV5-5	TRBJ2-1	NA	CASSLEGGGTYNEQFF	TGTGCCAGCAGCTTGGAAGGGGGAGGCACCTACAATGAGCAGTTCTTC
many	TRBV12-3/TRBV12-4	TRBJ1-2	TRBD1	CASTGRGLGYTF	TGTGCCAGCACTGGCAGGGGGCTTGGCTACACCTTC
few	TRBV19	TRBJ1-1	NA	CASSMVVGSTEAFF	TGTGCCAGTAGTATGGTCGTGGGCAGCACTGAAGCTTTCTTT
NA	TRBV20-1	TRBJ2-1	NA	CSARGIMGTWDEQFF	TGCAGTGCTAGAGGGATAATGGGGACCTGGGATGAGCAGTTCTTC
many	TRBV28	TRBJ2-5	NA	CASRGWGGTETQYF	TGTGCCAGCAGAGGGTGGGGGGGCACGGAGACCCAGTACTTC
many	TRBV6-1	TRBJ1-4	TRBD1	CASTRTGVAEKLFF	TGTGCCAGCACTCGGACAGGGGTAGCTGAAAAACTGTTTTTT
many	TRBV28	TRBJ1-6	TRBD1	CASSLDRDNSPLHF	TGTGCCAGCAGCTTAGACAGGGATAATTCACCCCTCCACTTT
NA	TRBV6-9	TRBJ1-2	NA	CASSYGVRGTNYGYTF	TGTGCCAGCAGTTACGGGGTGAGGGGGACTAACTATGGCTACACCTTC
NA	TRBV12-3/TRBV12-4	TRBJ1-3	TRBD1	CASSLGGRGQGGNTIYF	TGTGCCAGCAGTTTAGGCGGGAGAGGACAGGGGGGAAACACCATATATTTT
NA	TRBV5-5	TRBJ2-3	NA	CASSQGRLWSTDTQYF	TGTGCCAGCAGCCAGGGGAGGTTATGGAGCACAGATACGCAGTATTTT
many	TRBV7-8	TRBJ2-7	NA	CASSPPPQGTYEQYF	TGTGCCAGCAGCCCACCTCCCCAGGGAACTTACGAGCAGTACTTC
NA	TRBV9	TRBJ1-1	NA	CASSQPKTSGYNTEAFF	TGTGCCAGCAGCCAGCCGAAAACCTCAGGGTATAACACTGAAGCTTTCTTT
few	TRBV12-5	TRBJ2-7	NA	CASAGTWEEQYF	TGTGCTAGTGCCGGGACCTGGGAAGAGCAGTACTTC
many	TRBV7-2	TRBJ2-7	NA	CASSTHDPGAYEQYF	TGTGCCAGCAGCACCCACGATCCGGGGGCCTACGAGCAGTACTTC
many	TRBV7-6	TRBJ1-5	NA	CASSPGVGNQPQHF	TGTGCCAGCAGCCCCGGGGTAGGCAATCAGCCCCAGCATTTT
NA	TRBV7-9	TRBJ1-1	TRBD1	CASSPGTGLRNTEAFF	TGTGCCAGCAGCCCCGGGACAGGGTTGAGGAACACTGAAGCTTTCTTT
many	TRBV12-3/TRBV12-4	TRBJ2-7	TRBD2	CASSLGHSGTPYEQYF	TGTGCCAGCAGTTTGGGCCATAGCGGGACCCCCTACGAGCAGTACTTC
many	TRBV7-3	TRBJ1-6	NA	CASAPGRNSPLHF	TGTGCCAGCGCTCCAGGGAGGAATTCACCCCTCCACTTT
few	TRBV20-1	TRBJ2-2	TRBD2	CSAGASSGRASGELFF	TGCAGTGCTGGAGCGTCTAGCGGGAGGGCCTCCGGGGAGCTGTTTTTT
many	TRBV7-2	TRBJ1-1	NA	CASSLSGNTEAFF	TGTGCCAGCAGCCTCAGCGGGAACACTGAAGCTTTCTTT
many	TRBV12-5	TRBJ2-2	NA	CASGPPGANGELFF	TGTGCTAGTGGCCCACCGGGGGCCAACGGGGAGCTGTTTTTT
many	TRBV2	TRBJ2-7	NA	CASSPARVYEQYF	TGTGCCAGCAGTCCGGCCAGGGTATACGAGCAGTACTTC
many	TRBV6-5	TRBJ1-1	TRBD1	CASSYTQGLNTEAFF	TGTGCCAGCAGCTACACACAGGGGCTGAACACTGAAGCTTTCTTT
many	TRBV2	TRBJ1-1	NA	CASSEALGWGNTEAFF	TGTGCCAGCAGTGAAGCGCTAGGGTGGGGGAACACTGAAGCTTTCTTT
many	TRBV28	TRBJ2-7	NA	CASSFSGLSYEQYF	TGTGCCAGCAGCTTCAGCGGGCTCTCCTACGAGCAGTACTTC
many	TRBV20-1	TRBJ2-4	NA	CSVGLAKNIQYF	TGCAGTGTGGGGCTAGCCAAAAACATTCAGTACTTC
NA	TRBV20-1	TRBJ2-7	TRBD1	CSATDRAGYEQYF	TGCAGTGCAACGGACAGGGCGGGTTACGAGCAGTACTTC
NA	TRBV5-1	TRBJ2-2	NA	CASSLDVSWNTGELFF	TGCGCCAGCAGCTTGGACGTCAGTTGGAACACCGGGGAGCTGTTTTTT
many	TRBV28	TRBJ2-7	TRBD1	CASSSDRVGHEQYF	TGTGCCAGCAGTTCCGACAGGGTGGGGCACGAGCAGTACTTC
many	TRBV30	TRBJ1-1	NA	CAWSAPNTEAFF	TGTGCCTGGAGTGCGCCAAACACTGAAGCTTTCTTT
many	TRBV28	TRBJ1-2	TRBD1	CASSLSGQGNGYTF	TGTGCCAGCAGTTTATCAGGACAGGGGAATGGCTACACCTTC
NA	TRBV19	TRBJ1-5	TRBD1	CASTVTGVTVTYQPQHF	TGTGCCAGTACCGTGACAGGGGTAACCGTTACATATCAGCCCCAGCATTTT
many	TRBV5-1	TRBJ1-1	TRBD1	CASSLAGTGGTEAFF	TGCGCCAGCAGCTTGGCCGGGACAGGGGGCACTGAAGCTTTCTTT
NA	TRBV15	TRBJ2-5	TRBD2	CATSPRGTSGSQFF	TGTGCCACCAGCCCTCGGGGGACTAGCGGGAGCCAATTCTTC
many	TRBV28	TRBJ1-5	NA	CASSPSPGTHSNQPQHF	TGTGCCAGCAGCCCTAGCCCCGGGACCCATAGCAATCAGCCCCAGCATTTT
NA	TRBV20-1	TRBJ2-6	NA	CSAVVAGANVLTF	TGCAGTGCTGTGGTTGCCGGGGCCAACGTCCTGACTTTC
NA	TRBV11-2	TRBJ2-3	NA	CASSFLQWTDTQYF	TGTGCCAGCAGCTTCTTGCAGTGGACAGATACGCAGTATTTT
NA	TRBV20-1	TRBJ1-5	NA	CSARIPGLGQPQHF	TGCAGTGCTAGGATCCCAGGGCTTGGGCAGCCCCAGCATTTT
many	TRBV5-1	TRBJ1-5	NA	CASSLGADYSNQPQHF	TGCGCCAGCAGCTTGGGAGCCGATTATAGCAATCAGCCCCAGCATTTT
many	TRBV2	TRBJ2-7	NA	CASSEVPVYEQYF	TGTGCCAGCAGTGAAGTTCCTGTCTACGAGCAGTACTTC
many	TRBV2	TRBJ2-5	NA	CASSEEEGLALYGETQYF	TGTGCCAGCAGTGAAGAGGAGGGACTCGCCCTTTACGGAGAGACCCAGTACTTC
many	TRBV11-2	TRBJ2-7	NA	CASSRAFYEQYF	TGTGCCAGCAGTCGGGCCTTCTACGAGCAGTACTTC
NA	TRBV19	TRBJ1-2	NA	CASQDNYGYTF	TGTGCCAGTCAGGATAACTATGGCTACACCTTC
many	TRBV7-2	TRBJ1-2	NA	CASSPAEGYTF	TGTGCCAGCAGCCCGGCCGAGGGCTACACCTTC
many	TRBV6-1	TRBJ1-1	TRBD1	CASRERRGPGTEAFF	TGTGCCAGCAGGGAGAGGAGGGGGCCCGGCACTGAAGCTTTCTTT
NA	TRBV6-1	TRBJ2-7	NA	CASSPGFQGRQYF	TGTGCCAGCAGTCCAGGGTTTCAGGGTCGGCAGTACTTC
NA	TRBV18	TRBJ2-7	NA	CASSPSAQGDEQYF	TGTGCCAGCTCACCGTCTGCACAGGGAGACGAGCAGTACTTC
many	TRBV6-1	TRBJ2-7	TRBD1	CASRSGQGAYEQYF	TGTGCCAGCAGATCGGGACAGGGGGCCTACGAGCAGTACTTC
many	TRBV9	TRBJ2-5	TRBD1	CASSVVGTGPQETQYF	TGTGCCAGCAGCGTAGTAGGGACAGGCCCTCAAGAGACCCAGTACTTC
many	TRBV3-1	TRBJ1-1	NA	CASSQGRGATEAFF	TGTGCCAGCAGCCAAGGCCGGGGGGCCACTGAAGCTTTCTTT